The 20 T cell receptor beta chains given below trace back to one sample, sequenced in a study of blood T cells in healthy people across ages. Through a sample-barcoded 5' primer and a J-beta primer mix, a second PCR was run for roughly 6 to 12 cycles. One entry per CDR3 protein results from TCRdb running MiXCR on the 5' RACE reads. The table has hundreds of thousands of distinct CDR3 sequences, about 30% seen once. The sample was blood. These TCRs come from a woman older than 75 in good health.

Turning to this clonotype: This may stem from a read error, because a much larger clone lies one nucleotide away. The chain has TRBV6-1 and TRBJ2-6; no clear D gene. V was pared by 9 bases and J by 0 bases, with 18 bases between. The CDR3 contains 17 residues. Germline values: CDR1 MNHNS, CDR2 SASEGT. The CDR3 is CARSPSRLRSGANVLTF. The CDR3 region has the DNA TGTGCCAGGAGTCCAAGTCGGCTCCGCTCTGGGGCCAACGTCCTGACTTTC.

The chain links TRBV29-1 to TRBJ2-1; 10 nucleotides match TRBD2. The CDR3 contains 16 residues. Germline lookup yields CDR1 SQVTM and CDR2 ANQGSEA. Trimming cost V 7 bases and J 9 bases; bases outside gene matches: 18. CDR3 sequence (DNA): TGCAGCGCCGGAGTAGGTCTAGCGGGGGCCGGGGGTGAGCAGTTCTTC. It yields the protein CSAGVGLAGAGGEQFF.

This clonotype appeared many times. In DNA form, the CDR3 reads TGCAGTGCTAGCCCCAGCGGGGGCCGCCGGGAGACCCAGTACTTC. Encoded protein: CSASPSGGRRETQYF. The J gene is TRBJ2-5, the V gene TRBV20-1; 8 nucleotides line up with TRBD2. Germline trimming cut 3 bases from V and 5 bases from J; bases unmatched to any gene: 11. The CDR3 runs 15 residues. Germline assignment: CDR1 DFQATT and CDR2 SNEGSKA (reference sequence).

Here the CDR3 reads CASSSENEETQYF. DNA of the CDR3: TGTGCCAGCAGCTCAGAGAACGAAGAGACCCAGTACTTC. This sequence joins TRBV7-3 and TRBJ2-7; no firm D call. TRBJ2-5 matches the DNA end more closely, so the J call is doubtful. Germline CDR1 SGHTA, CDR2 FQGTGA. CDR3 length equals 13 residues.

The chain is built from TRBV6-1 and TRBJ2-2; D remains ambiguous. This CDR3 has 15 residues. V was cut by 2 bases and J by 2 bases, with 9 bases left in between. In germline, CDR1 is MNHNS, CDR2 SASEGT. The CDR3 here is CASSERPGNTGELFF. As DNA, the CDR3 is TGTGCCAGCAGTGAAAGGCCGGGTAACACCGGGGAGCTGTTTTTT.

This clonotype was seen many times. The chain links TRBV9 to TRBJ2-5; 8 nucleotides line up with TRBD2. CDR3 length: 16 residues. CDR1 and CDR2 from the germline V gene are SGDLS and YYNGEE. With 0 bases clipped from V and 1 base from J, the junction kept 5 bases outside the gene matches. CDR3 amino acids: CASSVGGGGPQETQYF. The CDR3 DNA reads TGTGCCAGCAGCGTAGGGGGCGGGGGGCCCCAAGAGACCCAGTACTTC.

This clonotype was found many times. The chain couples TRBV20-1 to TRBJ2-1, with TRBD2 matching over 12 bases. The CDR3 spans 17 residues. Trimming took 0 bases from V and 10 from J; bases not matched to a gene: 13. Per germline, CDR1 DFQATT and CDR2 SNEGSKA (reference sequence). The CDR3 nucleotides are TGCAGTGCTAGAGATAGCCTCCGACTAGCGGGGGCCGGGGAGCAGTTCTTC. It specifies CSARDSLRLAGAGEQFF.

About this clonotype: A read error may explain this, as a much larger clone is one base away. This chain links TRBV10-3 with TRBJ2-1; maybe TRBD1 (8 bases). CDR1 is ENHRY and CDR2 is SYGVKD in the germline V gene. Trimming pared 6 bases from V and 8 bases from J, leaving 17 bases between. The CDR3 sequence is 14 residues long. The CDR3, as DNA: TGTGCCATCAGGACCCGGACAGGGAGGGATGAGCAGTTCTTC. Its translation is CAIRTRTGRDEQFF.

This clonotype was picked up many times. The rearrangement links TRBV30 to TRBJ2-7; no definite D call. The CDR3 extends over 11 amino acids. V lost 7 bases to trimming and J lost 3 bases, with 10 bases between them. CDR1 is GTSNPN, CDR2 SVGIG, per germline (reference sequence). The CDR3 DNA sequence: TGTGCCTTGAACCTCGGCTACGAGCAGTACTTC. Its protein is CALNLGYEQYF.

The chain is built from TRBV20-1 and TRBJ2-1; TRBD2 agrees at 8 bases. The CDR3 totals 12 residues. V lost 4 bases, J lost 14 bases, and 10 bases stayed unmatched. The V gene's germline CDR1 is DFQATT and CDR2 SNEGSKA (reference sequence). CDR3 sequence (DNA): TGCAGTGCTATTTTGCAGCGGGGGTGGGAGTTCTTC. It yields the protein CSAILQRGWEFF.

This clonotype was counted at least ten times. This chain connects TRBV7-2 to TRBJ1-5; possibly TRBD1 for D (6 bases). Germline lookup yields CDR1 SGHTA and CDR2 FQGNSA. The CDR3 has 15 residues. With 2 bases removed from V and 5 bases from J, the gap between germline ends came to 13 bases. Here the CDR3 reads CASSLRGNLYQPQHF. CDR3 nucleotide sequence: TGTGCCAGCAGCTTAAGGGGGAACTTGTATCAGCCCCAGCATTTT. Full variable domain (outside the CDR3, taken from reference TRBV7-2 and TRBJ1-5): GAGVSQSPSNKVTEKGKDVELRCDPISGHTALYWYRQSLGQGLEFLIYFQGNSAPDKSGLPSDRFSAERTGGSVSTLTIQRTQQEDSAVYLCASSLRGNLYQPQHFGDGTRLSIL.

As for this clonotype: One base away lies a much larger clone, so this may be a sequencing read error. V is TRBV5-1 and J is TRBJ2-7; weak D call: TRBD1 (6 bases). Germline assignment: CDR1 SGHRS and CDR2 YFSETQ. Trimming took 5 bases from V and 7 from J, leaving 22 bases between them. CDR3 length equals 15 residues. CDR3 in amino acids: CASSRFGTNYNEQYF. CDR3 coding DNA: TGCGCCAGCAGTCGTTTCGGGACAAACTACAATGAGCAGTACTTC.

This clonotype was detected ten times or more. The chain uses TRBV5-1 and TRBJ2-6; D is unresolved. This CDR3 comprises 14 residues. With 0 bases removed from V and 3 bases from J, the gap between germline ends came to 4 bases. From germline, CDR1 is SGHRS and CDR2 YFSETQ. The CDR3 loop reads CASSLGYGANVLTF. CDR3 DNA: TGCGCCAGCAGCTTGGGGTATGGGGCCAACGTCCTGACTTTC.

With regard to this clonotype: Compared with germline, one end of the junction differs, possibly owing to a read error. The V gene is TRBV5-1, the J gene TRBJ2-3, with TRBD2 identical over 10 bases. The germline CDR1 and CDR2 sequences are SGHRS and YFSETQ. This CDR3 region has 16 residues. Written as DNA, the CDR3 is TGCACCAGCAGCCCCGAGGGAGCGGGGGGGCTGGATACGCAGTATTTC. Its protein is CTSSPEGAGGLDTQYF.

The V gene is TRBV29-1, the J gene TRBJ2-3; either TRBD1 or TRBD2 may fit D (5 bases each). The ends were cut back, 5 bases at V and 3 bases at J, with 15 bases in the middle. The CDR3 has 14 amino acids. The V gene's germline CDR1 is SQVTM and CDR2 ANQGSEA. The CDR3 region is CSVRRGELTDTQYF. CDR3 DNA sequence: TGCAGCGTTCGTAGGGGAGAGTTGACAGATACGCAGTATTTT.

This clonotype was counted many times. V and J are TRBV7-2 and TRBJ2-1; 7 nucleotides align to TRBD1. The CDR3 consists of 15 residues. J was trimmed by 6 bases and V by 1 base; bases with no gene match: 6. Germline V CDR1 and CDR2: SGHTA, FQGNSA. Here the CDR3 reads CASSLVTGVSNEQFF. In DNA form, the CDR3 reads TGTGCCAGCAGCTTAGTTACAGGGGTCTCCAATGAGCAGTTCTTC.

The sample holds a few counts of this clonotype. The chain recombines TRBV10-3 with TRBJ2-1, with a tentative D call TRBD1 (5 bases). V lost 7 bases to trimming and J lost 4 bases, with 17 bases between them. The germline gives CDR1 ENHRY, CDR2 SYGVKD. CDR3 size: 15 residues. The CDR3 here is CAITDDSEDYNEQFF. The CDR3 DNA reads as TGTGCCATCACCGACGACAGCGAAGATTACAATGAGCAGTTCTTC.

This clonotype was seen repeatedly, ten times or more. CDR3 protein: CSVGDRGRSNQPQHF. For the CDR3, the DNA is TGCAGCGTTGGGGACAGGGGTCGTAGCAATCAGCCCCAGCATTTT. The chain links TRBV29-1 to TRBJ1-5; 10 bases map to TRBD1. Trimming at V came to 4 bases and at J to 0 bases, leaving 3 bases not matched to a gene. This CDR3 is 15 amino acids long. The germline gives CDR1 SQVTM, CDR2 ANQGSEA.

The chain is built from TRBV20-1 and TRBJ2-7; 8 positions agree with TRBD2. The germline CDR1 and CDR2 sequences are DFQATT and SNEGSKA (reference sequence). CDR3 length: 14 amino acids. V dropped 5 bases and J dropped 0; count of bases not matched to a gene: 6. In DNA, the CDR3 is TGCAGTGCTTCATCAGCGGGGGTCTCCTACGAGCAGTACTTC. This translates into CSASSAGVSYEQYF.

The chain employs TRBV7-2 and TRBJ1-1, with D uncertain. There are 14 residues in the CDR3. Per the germline V gene, CDR1 is SGHTA and CDR2 is FQGNSA. The V and J ends lost 2 bases and 0 bases respectively, with 7 bases between them. The CDR3 DNA follows: TGTGCCAGCAGCTTAAACGATATGAACACTGAAGCTTTCTTT. Its protein is CASSLNDMNTEAFF.